Described below is a single TCR beta chain sequence and its context. No antigen is known for it. The sample originates from a study of CD8 T cells in ankylosing spondylitis. General observations from the study: Enrichment of disease-linked clones was reportedly significant in matched ankylosing spondylitis synovial fluid. Certain motif variants had earlier been reported in reactive arthritis synovial fluid and blood. Typical of ankylosing spondylitis blood, it appeared, was a TCR beta motif of under 10 highly homologous variants.

With molecular barcodes, quantitative 5'-RACE was used to make the TCR beta libraries. TCRdb reprocessed the 5' RACE reads via MiXCR and lists one record per CDR3 protein. The sample yields some 140,000 distinct CDR3 sequences, approximately 8.4% seen once. The CDR3 totals 14 residues. With 5 bases removed from V and 5 bases from J, the gap between germline ends came to 12 bases. Germline V gene sequence: CDR1 SGHVS, CDR2 FNYEAQ. Sequenced material: synovial fluid, either unsorted or a sorted T cell fraction (not recorded which). The receptor was isolated from a male donor with ankylosing spondylitis. The chain uses TRBV7-6 and TRBJ2-2; D is perhaps TRBD2 (5 bases). Here the CDR3 DNA reads TGTGCCAGCAGCGGATTCCGGGGTACCGGGGAGCTGTTTTTT. It yields the protein CASSGFRGTGELFF.